These T cell receptor beta chains were read from a single sample in a study of blood T cells in healthy people across ages. TCRdb re-derived calls from the 5' RACE reads in MiXCR, one entry per CDR3 protein. The table includes roughly 1,500,000 distinct CDR3 sequences, approximately 40% detected once. What was sequenced was blood. The receptors were sampled from a woman younger than 35 in good health. The CDR3 runs from the conserved cysteine through the conserved F or W. Each record gives: J gene, clone size, D gene, V gene, CDR3 protein, CDR3 DNA. The D gene is left open where the match is weak. Not all rows give a size; the values are once, few, many and, for expanded clones, a class.

>TRBJ2-1|-|TRBD2|TRBV20-1
CSARIRGVGTYNEQFF
TGCAGTGCTAGAATCCGGGGGGTGGGTACATACAATGAGCAGTTCTTC
>TRBJ2-5|few|TRBD2|TRBV2
CASSDGRGGQETQYF
TGTGCCAGCAGTGATGGTCGGGGGGGCCAAGAGACCCAGTACTTC
>TRBJ2-7|-|-|TRBV27
CASSLAGTAGEQYF
TGTGCCAGCAGTTTAGCGGGAACGGCGGGCGAGCAGTACTTC
>TRBJ2-1|-|TRBD2|TRBV12-3/TRBV12-4
CASSFWGIAGLDEQFF
TGTGCCAGCAGTTTTTGGGGGATAGCGGGACTGGATGAGCAGTTCTTC
>TRBJ2-7|-|-|TRBV6-1
CASSEATGQPYEQYF
TGTGCCAGCAGTGAAGCGACCGGACAGCCCTACGAGCAGTACTTC
>TRBJ2-1|-|TRBD2|TRBV10-2
CATITSGGWNEQFF
TGCGCCACCATAACTAGCGGGGGTTGGAATGAGCAGTTCTTC
>TRBJ2-3|-|TRBD2|TRBV28
CASSDIGGGEDTQYF
TGTGCCAGCAGTGATATCGGCGGGGGGGAAGATACGCAGTATTTT
>TRBJ2-7|-|TRBD2|TRBV2
CATKAGGYSYNEQYF
TGTGCCACCAAAGCGGGGGGCTACTCCTACAATGAGCAGTACTTC
>TRBJ2-5|-|-|TRBV18
CASSPQEEETQYF
TGTGCCAGCTCACCTCAGGAAGAAGAGACCCAGTACTTC
>TRBJ2-5|many|-|TRBV29-1
CSVEQGLGETQYF
TGCAGCGTTGAGCAAGGTCTAGGGGAGACCCAGTACTTC
>TRBJ2-1|few|-|TRBV7-2
CASSRGFNNEQFF
TGTGCCAGCAGCCGGGGATTCAACAATGAGCAGTTCTTC
>TRBJ1-2|-|-|TRBV20-1
CSARDVGVYGYTF
TGCAGTGCTAGAGATGTAGGCGTCTATGGCTACACCTTC
>TRBJ2-7|-|-|TRBV20-1
CSARESTYEQYF
TGCAGTGCTAGAGAGTCGACCTACGAGCAGTACTTC
>TRBJ2-1|few|-|TRBV7-9
CASSDYEQFF
TGTGCCAGCAGTGACTACGAGCAGTTCTTC
>TRBJ2-7|few|-|TRBV5-1
CASSPSPAYEQYF
TGCGCCAGCAGTCCCTCTCCCGCGTACGAGCAGTACTTC
>TRBJ2-1|many|-|TRBV29-1
CSVRGHNEQFF
TGCAGCGTCCGGGGGCACAATGAGCAGTTCTTC
>TRBJ2-2|-|TRBD2|TRBV3-1
CASSEGGAGGPNTGELFF
TGTGCCAGCAGCGAAGGAGGAGCGGGGGGGCCGAACACCGGGGAGCTGTTTTTT
>TRBJ2-7|-|TRBD2|TRBV27
CASSGRPSYEQYF
TGTGCCAGTAGCGGGAGGCCCTCCTACGAGCAGTACTTC